A single sample gave rise to the 28 T cell receptor beta chains below, sequenced in a study of identifying expanded T cells in peripheral blood. Assay: immunoSEQ multiplex PCR; the TCRdb copy retains only in-frame clones and omits some. The sample lists tens of thousands of clones; around nine tenths were seen once. Sequencing was performed on blood. The receptors originated from a person aged 18 to 75 in good health.

This sequence joins TRBV7-2 and TRBJ1-1; D ambiguous. CDR3 length equals 17 residues. V shed 1 base and J shed 3 bases, with 18 bases lying between them. CDR1 SGHTA and CDR2 FQGNSA come from the germline V gene. CDR3 coding DNA: TGTGCCAGCAGCTTAGTTGTCCAGACTCCCCTCGACACTGAAGCTTTCTTT. Translation gives CASSLVVQTPLDTEAFF.

As DNA, the CDR3 is TGTGCCTGGAGTGTACCTCAGTCGGGACCCTCCACCCTCCACTTT. Encoded protein: CAWSVPQSGPSTLHF. V gene TRBV30 combines with J gene TRBJ1-6; weak D call: TRBD1 (5 bases). The CDR3 has 15 amino acids. The V gene lost 0 bases and the J gene lost 14 bases, with 20 bases spanning the gap. Germline V gene sequence: CDR1 GTSNPN, CDR2 SVGIG (reference sequence). Combining the CDR3 with reference TRBV30 and TRBJ1-6 gives the whole variable domain SQTIHQWPATLVQPVGSPLSLECTVEGTSNPNLYWYRQAAGRGLQLLFYSVGIGQISSEVPQNLSASRPQDRQFILSSKKLLLSDSGFYLCAWSVPQSGPSTLHFGNGTRLTVT.

This clone was seen just once. The CDR3 does not close with the conserved phenylalanine or tryptophan, likely indicating a read error. It is unclear where the CDR3 begins or ends on the DNA, so no DNA is shown, and the CDR3 is as TCRdb lists it. This chain joins TRBV5-4 and TRBJ1-1; the D call TRBD1 from the table was never checked on the DNA. In germline, CDR1 is SGHNT, CDR2 YYREEE (reference sequence). A total of 13 residues make up the CDR3, ends included. The CDR3 here is CASSPHTGQARAI.

This sequence joins TRBV4-1 and TRBJ2-3, with D tentatively TRBD2 (6 bases). Germline CDR1 reads MGHRA; CDR2 reads YSYEKL. Trimming cost V 3 bases and J 4 bases, with 8 bases left between them. CDR3 length equals 13 residues. CDR3: CASSHGGADTQYF. For the CDR3, the DNA is TGCGCCAGCAGCCACGGGGGTGCAGATACGCAGTATTTT.

The chain combines TRBV7-2 with TRBJ2-7; D is undetermined. The CDR3 totals 15 residues. The V end lost 5 bases, the J end lost 0 bases, and 14 bases lay between the germline ends. Germline V gene data show CDR1 as SGHTA and CDR2 as FQGNSA. The CDR3 nucleotides are TGTGCCAGCAGCCCCAGTGCCCAAAGCTCCTACGAGCAGTACTTC. Translating gives CASSPSAQSSYEQYF.

The rearrangement uses TRBV6-5 and TRBJ1-1; unclear D gene. The germline gives CDR1 MNHEY, CDR2 SVGAGI. The ends were cut back, 8 bases at V and 0 bases at J, with 10 bases in the middle. The CDR3 totals 13 residues. This CDR3 reads CASGNVMNTEAFF. In DNA, the CDR3 is TGTGCCAGCGGTAACGTCATGAACACTGAAGCTTTCTTT.

The rearrangement uses TRBV27 and TRBJ2-7, with a tentative D call TRBD1 (5 bases). The CDR3 extends over 16 amino acids. Germline CDR1 and CDR2: MNHEY and SMNVEV (reference sequence). V was clipped by 5 bases and J by 0 bases, with 17 bases between them. The CDR3 coding sequence is TGTGCCAGCAGTCCCCACCCAGGGCTGAGCTCCTACGAGCAGTACTTC. Its translation is CASSPHPGLSSYEQYF.

The V and J genes are TRBV11-2 and TRBJ1-1; possibly TRBD1 for D (5 bases). Looked up from germline, CDR1 is SGHAT and CDR2 is FQNNGV. The CDR3 has 13 residues. The V gene lost 1 base and the J gene lost 6 bases, with 9 bases spanning the gap. CDR3 residues: CASSLVGGAEAFF. Written as DNA, the CDR3 is TGTGCCAGCAGCTTAGTGGGGGGAGCTGAAGCTTTCTTT.

The chain employs TRBV13 and TRBJ1-2; D unclear. Germline V gene sequence: CDR1 PRHDT, CDR2 FYEKMQ (reference sequence). V dropped 6 bases and J dropped 0 bases, with 17 bases sitting between them. The CDR3 has 16 amino acids. The chain's CDR3 is CASRRNLHGANYGYTF. Here the CDR3 DNA reads TGTGCCAGCAGAAGGAACCTCCATGGGGCTAACTATGGCTACACCTTC.

The chain carries TRBV6-6 and TRBJ2-7; 7 bases line up with TRBD2. The CDR3 extends over 14 amino acids. With 6 bases clipped from V and 2 bases from J, the junction kept 7 bases outside the gene matches. Germline V lookup: CDR1 MNHNY, CDR2 SVGAGI (reference sequence). DNA for the CDR3: TGTGCCAGCAGACCTAGCGGCGATGCCTACGAGCAGTACTTC. Protein sequence: CASRPSGDAYEQYF.

This clone was recorded a few times. The genes are TRBV15 and TRBJ1-2; D perhaps matches TRBD1 (6 bases). V was shortened by 3 bases and J by 4 bases, with 12 bases between the two germline ends. The CDR3 has 14 amino acids. Germline loops: CDR1 LNHNV, CDR2 YYDKDF (reference sequence). CDR3 sequence reads: CATSREQGGYGYTF. The DNA for the CDR3 is TGTGCCACCAGCAGGGAACAGGGAGGCTATGGCTACACCTTC.

This clone was detected only once. The CDR3 DNA reads TGTGCCAGCGGATTCGGACAGTCAGATACGCAGTATTTT. Translated: CASGFGQSDTQYF. The chain uses TRBV9 and TRBJ2-3; a possible D gene is TRBD1 (6 bases). In germline, CDR1 is SGDLS, CDR2 YYNGEE. The CDR3 consists of 13 residues. V dropped 7 bases and J dropped 4 bases, with 13 bases sitting between them.

This chain connects TRBV7-2 to TRBJ2-4, with D possibly matching TRBD2 (5 bases). CDR1 and CDR2 from the germline V gene are SGHTA and FQGNSA. The CDR3 spans 14 residues. Trimming took 5 bases from V and 5 from J, leaving 13 bases between them. Here the CDR3 DNA reads TGTGCCAGCAGCCGCGACCCGGAGGAAAACATTCAGTACTTC. As protein: CASSRDPEENIQYF.

This clone was seen only a few times. This chain connects TRBV5-4 to TRBJ2-5; TRBD1 agrees at 10 bases. The CDR3 runs to 16 residues. V was clipped by 4 bases and J by 4 bases; unmatched bases: 10. CDR1 SGHNT and CDR2 YYREEE come from the germline V gene (reference sequence). The CDR3 nucleotides are TGTGCCAGCAGCCCGGGGGGACAGGGGTTAGGAGAGACCCAGTACTTC. It encodes CASSPGGQGLGETQYF.

The V call is TRBV7-9, the J call TRBJ1-2; D remains ambiguous. Germline assignment: CDR1 SEHNR and CDR2 FQNEAQ (reference sequence). The V and J ends lost 1 base and 6 bases respectively, with 9 bases between them. This CDR3 contains 13 residues. In nucleotides, the CDR3 is TGTGCCAGCAGCTTAGAAGAGGTACATGGCTACACCTTC. Protein product: CASSLEEVHGYTF.

The chain has TRBV2 and TRBJ2-3, with 11 bases lining up with TRBD2. The CDR3 covers 17 residues. Germline assignment: CDR1 SNHLY and CDR2 FYNNEI. V dropped 7 bases and J dropped 3; count of bases not matched to a gene: 12. The CDR3 protein is CASTLISWTSGTDTQYF. The CDR3, as DNA: TGTGCCAGCACTTTAATCTCATGGACTAGCGGGACAGATACGCAGTATTTT.

The chain links TRBV6-6 to TRBJ2-7; 9 positions match TRBD1. Germline V gene lookup returns CDR1 MNHNY and CDR2 SVGAGI (reference sequence). With V trimmed by 3 bases and J by 7 bases, 10 bases remained unmatched. The CDR3 covers 15 residues. The CDR3: CASSYFGQGSGEQYF. DNA of the CDR3: TGTGCCAGCAGTTATTTCGGACAGGGGAGTGGGGAGCAGTACTTC.

This clone was picked up a small number of times. The chain combines TRBV29-1 with TRBJ1-1; D call uncertain. The V gene's germline CDR1 is SQVTM and CDR2 ANQGSEA. The CDR3 is made up of 11 amino acids. Trimming cost V 7 bases and J 0 bases, with 6 bases left between them. CDR3 nucleotides: TGCAGCGCCATAATGAACACTGAAGCTTTCTTT. The encoded protein is CSAIMNTEAFF. The full variable domain, its missing parts supplied by reference TRBV29-1 and TRBJ1-1, is SAVISQKPSRDICQRGTSLTIQCQVDSQVTMMFWYRQQPGQSLTLIATANQGSEATYESGFVIDKFPISRPNLTFSTLTVSNMSPEDSSIYLCSAIMNTEAFFGQGTRLTVV.

The gene calls are TRBV7-9 and TRBJ2-1; 7 bases line up with TRBD1. Looked up from germline, CDR1 is SEHNR and CDR2 is FQNEAQ (reference sequence). Unmatched junction bases numbered 4, after V lost 2 bases and J lost 3 bases. The CDR3 loop spans 15 amino acids. CDR3 DNA sequence: TGTGCCAGCAGCTTACGACAGGGAGACTACAATGAGCAGTTCTTC. Protein: CASSLRQGDYNEQFF.

This chain uses TRBV4-1 with TRBJ2-2, with 13 nucleotides matching TRBD2. Per the germline V gene, CDR1 is MGHRA and CDR2 is YSYEKL. The CDR3 runs 20 residues. The V and J ends lost 5 bases and 6 bases, in that order; junction bases with no gene match: 18. CDR3 region: CASSYERGRTSGSRAGELFF. The DNA for the CDR3 is TGCGCCAGCAGCTACGAACGAGGGCGGACTAGCGGGAGTAGGGCCGGGGAGCTGTTTTTT.

V is TRBV29-1 and J is TRBJ2-3, with D perhaps TRBD2 (5 bases). There are 13 residues in the CDR3. Trimming stripped 2 bases from V and 5 bases from J, with 11 bases between. Germline CDR1 SQVTM, CDR2 ANQGSEA. This CDR3 is CSVEWRALDTQYF. CDR3 DNA sequence: TGCAGCGTTGAATGGCGGGCGTTAGATACGCAGTATTTT.

The J gene is TRBJ2-7, the V gene TRBV7-2; TRBD1 is a possible D gene (7 bases). CDR1 and CDR2 from the germline V gene are SGHTA and FQGNSA. There are 14 residues in the CDR3. The V end was cut by 5 bases, the J end by 4 bases, with 15 bases between. DNA for the CDR3: TGTGCCAGCAGCCAGGGGGGCTCCTTTTACGAGCAGTACTTC. This sequence encodes CASSQGGSFYEQYF.

This chain links TRBV7-6 with TRBJ2-1; unclear D gene. The CDR3 sequence is 13 residues long. Germline V lookup: CDR1 SGHVS, CDR2 FNYEAQ. The V end was cut by 1 base, the J end by 3 bases, with 4 bases between. The CDR3 loop is CASSLVVYNEQFF. The CDR3 DNA reads TGTGCCAGCAGCTTAGTGGTCTACAATGAGCAGTTCTTC.

The rearrangement links TRBV7-9 to TRBJ2-7; 8 bases fit TRBD2. This CDR3 is 15 amino acids long. V shed 6 bases, J shed 2 bases, and the junction held 9 bases outside the gene matches. From germline, CDR1 is SEHNR and CDR2 FQNEAQ (reference sequence). This CDR3 reads CASSSSGRSTYEQYF. Here the CDR3 DNA reads TGTGCCAGCAGTTCTAGCGGGCGATCAACCTACGAGCAGTACTTC.

V gene TRBV7-7 combines with J gene TRBJ2-3; TRBD2 matches 11 bases. The CDR3 length is 17 residues. Germline CDR1 and CDR2: SSHAT and FNYEAQ (reference sequence). V was clipped by 4 bases and J by 7 bases; unmatched bases: 13. For the CDR3, the DNA is TGTGCCAGCAGCTCAGGACTAGCGGGCATCAAGCAAAATACGCAGTATTTT. Translated: CASSSGLAGIKQNTQYF.

V usage is TRBV4-2 and J usage is TRBJ2-1; D not resolved. V lost 0 bases and J 4 bases, leaving 4 bases between the germline ends. Germline V lookup: CDR1 LGHNA, CDR2 YNFKEQ. The CDR3 is made up of 13 amino acids. In DNA, the CDR3 is TGTGCCAGCAGCCAAGATGGTTACAATGAGCAGTTCTTC. This sequence encodes CASSQDGYNEQFF.

J is TRBJ2-7 and V is TRBV5-4; D may be TRBD1 (6 bases). There are 14 residues in the CDR3. Trimming stripped 4 bases from V and 2 bases from J, with 13 bases between. Germline values: CDR1 SGHNT, CDR2 YYREEE (reference sequence). This CDR3 reads CASSKQQGPYEQYF. CDR3 coding DNA: TGTGCCAGCAGCAAACAACAGGGTCCCTACGAGCAGTACTTC.

The gene calls are TRBV7-9 and TRBJ2-1, with TRBD1 matching 9 bases. Unmatched junction bases numbered 7, after V lost 2 bases and J lost 5 bases. This CDR3 is 16 amino acids long. Germline CDR1 SEHNR, CDR2 FQNEAQ (reference sequence). The CDR3 sequence: CASSLSGTGSHNEQFF. CDR3 nucleotide sequence: TGTGCCAGCAGCTTATCAGGGACAGGGAGCCACAATGAGCAGTTCTTC.